A selection of T cell receptor beta chains follows, all from one sample in a study of blood T cell repertoires in COVID-19. TCRdb keeps only in-frame clones here, not all; method: immunoSEQ multiplex PCR. Of fewer than 80,000 clones in the sample, about 92% were seen once. The sequenced sample consisted of peripheral blood. The receptors were gathered from an elderly woman with active or convalescent COVID-19. Each CDR3 is given with its conserved first and last residue. D genes are given only for firm matches. Rows give clone size only sometimes, using once, few, many, or a class for an expanded clone.

J gene: TRBJ2-2; clone size: .; D gene: .; V gene: TRBV28; CDR3 DNA: TGTGCCAGCAGCCGGAACTACCCCGGGTTAAACACCGGGGAGCTGTTTTTT; CDR3 protein: CASSRNYPGLNTGELFF
J gene: TRBJ1-6; clone size: .; D gene: .; V gene: TRBV6-2/TRBV6-3; CDR3 DNA: TGTGCCAGCAGTTACTCTTTTCCGGGACACCGTATAGCCCTCCACTTT; CDR3 protein: CASSYSFPGHRIALHF
J gene: TRBJ2-7; clone size: .; D gene: .; V gene: TRBV28; CDR3 DNA: TGTGCCAGCCGGGACACAACCTACGAGCAGTACTTC; CDR3 protein: CASRDTTYEQYF
J gene: TRBJ1-1; clone size: .; D gene: .; V gene: TRBV7-9; CDR3 DNA: TGTGCCAGCAGCTTCGACCCGGCGGGCACTGAAGCTTTCTTT; CDR3 protein: CASSFDPAGTEAFF
J gene: TRBJ2-3; clone size: .; D gene: .; V gene: TRBV5-8; CDR3 DNA: TGTGCCAGCAGCGCGGACACGGCAAGTCTTTATACGCAGTATTTT; CDR3 protein: CASSADTASLYTQYF
J gene: TRBJ2-5; clone size: .; D gene: .; V gene: TRBV25-1; CDR3 DNA: TGTGCCAGCAGTAGGGGAAAAGAGACCCAGTACTTC; CDR3 protein: CASSRGKETQYF
J gene: TRBJ1-1; clone size: .; D gene: .; V gene: TRBV7-9; CDR3 DNA: TGTGCCAGCAGCGAGCGGGGAGCTGAAGCTTTCTTT; CDR3 protein: CASSERGAEAFF
J gene: TRBJ2-1; clone size: .; D gene: .; V gene: TRBV6-2/TRBV6-3; CDR3 DNA: TGTGCCAGCAGTGAGTGGCGGGGCAATGAGCAGTTCTTC; CDR3 protein: CASSEWRGNEQFF
J gene: TRBJ2-7; clone size: .; D gene: .; V gene: TRBV2; CDR3 DNA: TGTGCCAGCAGGAGGGGGATCCAGGACGGACTTAACCACGAGCAGTACTTC; CDR3 protein: CASRRGIQDGLNHEQYF
J gene: TRBJ2-3; clone size: .; D gene: TRBD2; V gene: TRBV5-1; CDR3 DNA: TGCGCCAGCAGGGACGGGACTAGCGGGGGGAATACGCAGTATTTT; CDR3 protein: CASRDGTSGGNTQYF
J gene: TRBJ1-2; clone size: .; D gene: .; V gene: TRBV28; CDR3 DNA: TGTGCCAGCAGGGAGGGCTATGGCTACACCTTC; CDR3 protein: CASREGYGYTF
J gene: TRBJ2-5; clone size: .; D gene: TRBD1; V gene: TRBV6-4; CDR3 DNA: TGTGCCAGCAGCGGGGACAGGGGCGAGACCCAGTACTTC; CDR3 protein: CASSGDRGETQYF
J gene: TRBJ1-1; clone size: .; D gene: .; V gene: TRBV5-1; CDR3 DNA: TGCGCCAGCAACGGGGAAGGCACTGAAGCTTTCTTT; CDR3 protein: CASNGEGTEAFF
J gene: TRBJ1-2; clone size: few; D gene: .; V gene: TRBV5-4; CDR3 DNA: TGTGCCAGCAGCTTGACAGGTTCCTATGGCTACACCTTC; CDR3 protein: CASSLTGSYGYTF